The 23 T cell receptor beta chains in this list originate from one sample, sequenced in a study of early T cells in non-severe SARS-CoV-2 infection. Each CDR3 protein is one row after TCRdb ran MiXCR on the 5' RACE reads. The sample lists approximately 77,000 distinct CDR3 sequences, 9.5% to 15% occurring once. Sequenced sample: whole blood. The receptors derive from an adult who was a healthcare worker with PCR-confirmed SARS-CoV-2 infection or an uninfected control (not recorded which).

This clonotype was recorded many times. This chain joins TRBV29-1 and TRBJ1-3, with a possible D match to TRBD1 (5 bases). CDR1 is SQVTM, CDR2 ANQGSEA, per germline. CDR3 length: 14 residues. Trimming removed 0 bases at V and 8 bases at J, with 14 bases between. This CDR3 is CSVEDLQGVDTIYF. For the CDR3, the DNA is TGCAGCGTTGAAGATCTCCAGGGTGTAGACACCATATATTTT.

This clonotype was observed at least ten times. CDR3 in DNA: TGTGCCATCAGCCCGAGCGTCGGCACAGATACGCAGTATTTT. It encodes CAISPSVGTDTQYF. The rearrangement joins TRBV10-3 to TRBJ2-3; D gene uncertain. Germline assignment: CDR1 ENHRY and CDR2 SYGVKD. Between the trimmed V and J ends, which lost 6 bases and 1 base, there was a span of 11 bases. The CDR3 is made up of 14 amino acids.

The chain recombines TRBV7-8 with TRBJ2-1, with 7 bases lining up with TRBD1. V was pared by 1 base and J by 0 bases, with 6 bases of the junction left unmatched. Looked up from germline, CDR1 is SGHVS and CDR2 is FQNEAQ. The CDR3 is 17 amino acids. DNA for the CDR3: TGTGCCAGCAGCTTAGTCCTGACAGGGAGCTCCTACAATGAGCAGTTCTTC. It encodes CASSLVLTGSSYNEQFF.

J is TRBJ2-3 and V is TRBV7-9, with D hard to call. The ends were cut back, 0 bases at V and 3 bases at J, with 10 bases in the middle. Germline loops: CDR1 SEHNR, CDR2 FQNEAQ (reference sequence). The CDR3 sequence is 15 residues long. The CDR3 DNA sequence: TGTGCCAGCAGCTTAGCAGGGCTCGGTACAGATACGCAGTATTTT. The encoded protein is CASSLAGLGTDTQYF.

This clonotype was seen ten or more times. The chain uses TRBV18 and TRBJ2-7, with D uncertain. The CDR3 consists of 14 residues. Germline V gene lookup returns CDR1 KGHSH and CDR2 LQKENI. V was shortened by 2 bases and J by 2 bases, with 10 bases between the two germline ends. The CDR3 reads CASSPGTVTYEQYF. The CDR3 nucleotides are TGTGCCAGCTCACCAGGCACGGTCACCTACGAGCAGTACTTC.

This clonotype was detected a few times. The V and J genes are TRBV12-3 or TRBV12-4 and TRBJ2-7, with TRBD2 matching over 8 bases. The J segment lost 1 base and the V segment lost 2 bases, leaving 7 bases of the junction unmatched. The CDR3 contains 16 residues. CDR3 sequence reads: CASSLNPGLGSYEQYF. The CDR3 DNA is TGTGCCAGCAGTTTAAACCCGGGACTAGGGTCCTACGAGCAGTACTTC.

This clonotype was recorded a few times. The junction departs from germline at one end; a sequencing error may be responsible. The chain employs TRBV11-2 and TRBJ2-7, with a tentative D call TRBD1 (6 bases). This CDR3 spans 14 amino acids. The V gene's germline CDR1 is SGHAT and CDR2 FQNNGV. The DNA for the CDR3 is TGTGCCAGCACCTTACCCACCGTCAGGGGCGAGCAGTACTTC. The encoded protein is CASTLPTVRGEQYF.

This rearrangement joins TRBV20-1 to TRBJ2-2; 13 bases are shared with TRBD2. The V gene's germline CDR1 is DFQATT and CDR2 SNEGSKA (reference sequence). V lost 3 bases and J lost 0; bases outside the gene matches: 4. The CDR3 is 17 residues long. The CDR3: CSARGTSGVPNTGELFF. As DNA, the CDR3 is TGCAGTGCTAGGGGGACTAGCGGGGTCCCGAACACCGGGGAGCTGTTTTTT.

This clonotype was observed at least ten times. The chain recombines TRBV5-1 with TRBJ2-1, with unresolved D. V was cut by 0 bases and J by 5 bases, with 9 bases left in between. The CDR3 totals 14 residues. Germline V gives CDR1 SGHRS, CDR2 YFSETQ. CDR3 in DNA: TGCGCCAGCAGCTTGGCCTCTACGAACAATGAGCAGTTCTTC. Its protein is CASSLASTNNEQFF.

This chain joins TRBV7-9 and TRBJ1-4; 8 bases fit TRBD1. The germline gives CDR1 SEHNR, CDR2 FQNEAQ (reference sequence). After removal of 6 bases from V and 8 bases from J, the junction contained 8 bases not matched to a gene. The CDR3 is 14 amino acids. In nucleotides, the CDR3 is TGTGCCAGCAGGCCAGGGGGCGCGGAGGAAAAACTGTTTTTT. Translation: CASRPGGAEEKLFF.

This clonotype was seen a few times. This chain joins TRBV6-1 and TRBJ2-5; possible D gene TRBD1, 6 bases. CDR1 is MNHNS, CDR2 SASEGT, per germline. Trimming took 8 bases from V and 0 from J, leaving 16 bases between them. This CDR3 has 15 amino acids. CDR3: CASLPGQKYQETQYF. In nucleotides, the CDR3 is TGTGCCAGCCTCCCGGGACAAAAGTACCAAGAGACCCAGTACTTC.

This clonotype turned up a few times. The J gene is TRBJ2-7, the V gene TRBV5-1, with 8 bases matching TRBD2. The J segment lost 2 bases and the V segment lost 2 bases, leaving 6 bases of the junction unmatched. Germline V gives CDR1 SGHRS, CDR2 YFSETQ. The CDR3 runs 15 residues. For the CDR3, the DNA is TGCGCCAGCAGCTTTTTCACTAGCGGTACCTACGAGCAGTACTTC. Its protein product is CASSFFTSGTYEQYF.

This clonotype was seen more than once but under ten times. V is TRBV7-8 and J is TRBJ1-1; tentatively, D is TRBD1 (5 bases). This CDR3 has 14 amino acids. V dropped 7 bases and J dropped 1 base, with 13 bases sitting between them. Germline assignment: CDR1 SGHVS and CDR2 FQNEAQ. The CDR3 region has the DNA TGTGCCAGCACCAGGGAAGTGGAGAACACTGAAGCTTTCTTT. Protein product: CASTREVENTEAFF.

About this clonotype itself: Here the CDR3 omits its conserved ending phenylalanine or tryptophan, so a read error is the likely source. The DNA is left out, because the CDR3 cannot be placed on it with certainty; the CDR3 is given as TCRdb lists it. The CDR3 protein is CASSLLDRERSI. The genes are TRBV11-2 and TRBJ2-7; TRBD1, as called in the table, went unchecked against the DNA. Germline CDR1 and CDR2: SGHAT and FQNNGV. Both ends counted, the CDR3 spans 12 residues.

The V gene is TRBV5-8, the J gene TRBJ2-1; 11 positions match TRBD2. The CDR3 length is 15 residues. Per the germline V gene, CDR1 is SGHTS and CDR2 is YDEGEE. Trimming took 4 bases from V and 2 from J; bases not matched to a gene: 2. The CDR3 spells CASSVAGGPYNEQFF. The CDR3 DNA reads TGTGCCAGCAGCGTAGCGGGAGGGCCCTACAATGAGCAGTTCTTC.

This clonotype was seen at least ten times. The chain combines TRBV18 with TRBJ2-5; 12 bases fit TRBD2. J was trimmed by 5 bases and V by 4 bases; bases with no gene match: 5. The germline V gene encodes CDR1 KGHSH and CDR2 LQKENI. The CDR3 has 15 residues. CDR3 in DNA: TGTGCCAGCTCACAGACTAGCGGGAGCGGTGAGACCCAGTACTTC. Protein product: CASSQTSGSGETQYF.

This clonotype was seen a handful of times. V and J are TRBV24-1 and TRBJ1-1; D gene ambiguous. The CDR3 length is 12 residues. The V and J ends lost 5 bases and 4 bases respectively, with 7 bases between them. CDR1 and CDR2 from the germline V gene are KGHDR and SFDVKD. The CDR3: CATSGPLTEAFF. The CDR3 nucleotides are TGTGCCACCAGTGGGCCTCTCACTGAAGCTTTCTTT.

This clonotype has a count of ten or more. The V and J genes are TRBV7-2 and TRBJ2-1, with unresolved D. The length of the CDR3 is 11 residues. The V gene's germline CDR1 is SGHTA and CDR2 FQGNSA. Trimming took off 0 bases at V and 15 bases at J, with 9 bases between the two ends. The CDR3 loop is CASSLALTPFF. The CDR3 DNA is TGTGCCAGCAGCTTAGCCCTGACGCCGTTCTTC.

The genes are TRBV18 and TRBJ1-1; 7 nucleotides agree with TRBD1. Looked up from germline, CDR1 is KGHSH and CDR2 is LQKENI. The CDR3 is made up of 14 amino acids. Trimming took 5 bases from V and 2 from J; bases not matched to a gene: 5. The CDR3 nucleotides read TGTGCCAGCTCATCGGACAGGAAAAACACTGAAGCTTTCTTT. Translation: CASSSDRKNTEAFF.

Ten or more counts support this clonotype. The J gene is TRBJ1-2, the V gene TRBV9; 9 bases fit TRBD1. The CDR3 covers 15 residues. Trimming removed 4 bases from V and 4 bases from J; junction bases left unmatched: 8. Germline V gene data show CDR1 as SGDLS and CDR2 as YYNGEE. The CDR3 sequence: CASSTTGGYGYGYTF. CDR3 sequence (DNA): TGTGCCAGCAGCACAACAGGGGGCTATGGCTATGGCTACACCTTC.

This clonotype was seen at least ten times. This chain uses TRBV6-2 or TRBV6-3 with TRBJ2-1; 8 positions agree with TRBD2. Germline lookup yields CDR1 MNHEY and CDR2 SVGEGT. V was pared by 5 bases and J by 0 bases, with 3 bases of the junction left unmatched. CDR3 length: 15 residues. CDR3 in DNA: TGTGCCAGCAGTGCGGGGGGAAGCTCCTACAATGAGCAGTTCTTC. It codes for CASSAGGSSYNEQFF.

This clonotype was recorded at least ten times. The CDR3 reads CASSLMENINTEAFF. The DNA for the CDR3 is TGTGCCAGCAGTTTAATGGAGAACATAAACACTGAAGCTTTCTTT. This rearrangement joins TRBV28 to TRBJ1-1, with D unresolved. V was trimmed by 2 bases and J by 2 bases, leaving 12 bases between them. Looked up from germline, CDR1 is MDHEN and CDR2 is SYDVKM. This CDR3 region has 15 residues. The full variable domain, completed using reference TRBV28 and TRBJ1-1, is DVKVTQSSRYLVKRTGEKVFLECVQDMDHENMFWYRQDPGLGLRLIYFSYDVKMKEKGDIPEGYSVSREKKERFSLILESASTNQTSMYLCASSLMENINTEAFFGQGTRLTVV.

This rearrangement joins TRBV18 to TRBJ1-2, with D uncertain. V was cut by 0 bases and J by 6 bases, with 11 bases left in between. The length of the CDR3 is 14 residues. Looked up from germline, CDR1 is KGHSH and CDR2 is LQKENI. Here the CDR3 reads CASSPPVGSDGYTF. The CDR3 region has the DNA TGTGCCAGCTCACCACCGGTGGGTTCGGATGGCTACACCTTC.